This T cell receptor beta chain was captured in a study of OX40 agonist ivuxolimab in advanced cancers. Sequenced by immunoSEQ multiplex PCR; TCRdb stores in-frame clones only, minus some. The table lists 73,000 or so clones, 92% of them singletons, with under 10% in the top ten. Overall study findings and caveats: There were also nonresponders showing low normalized T-cell clonal expansion. Mean expanded clone counts were higher in CD8+ than CD4+ T cells. Patients who responded partially at 0.1-3.0 mg/kg showed clonal expansion ranking among the lowest.

There are 14 residues in the CDR3. The V gene's germline CDR1 is SGHNT and CDR2 YYREEE (reference sequence). V dropped 0 bases and J dropped 2 bases, with 9 bases sitting between them. As to this clone: What it recognizes is unknown.

The chain uses TRBV5-4 and TRBJ2-7; no reliable D call. The clonotype was recovered from an adult with an advanced solid tumor such as melanoma, head and neck, liver or kidney cancer. Sequenced material: CD4+ or CD8+ T cells sorted from blood, taken in a trial of the OX40 agonist ivuxolimab. The CDR3 DNA sequence: TGTGCCAGCAGCTTGGGAGCCGCCACCTACGAGCAGTACTTC. Translating gives CASSLGAATYEQYF.